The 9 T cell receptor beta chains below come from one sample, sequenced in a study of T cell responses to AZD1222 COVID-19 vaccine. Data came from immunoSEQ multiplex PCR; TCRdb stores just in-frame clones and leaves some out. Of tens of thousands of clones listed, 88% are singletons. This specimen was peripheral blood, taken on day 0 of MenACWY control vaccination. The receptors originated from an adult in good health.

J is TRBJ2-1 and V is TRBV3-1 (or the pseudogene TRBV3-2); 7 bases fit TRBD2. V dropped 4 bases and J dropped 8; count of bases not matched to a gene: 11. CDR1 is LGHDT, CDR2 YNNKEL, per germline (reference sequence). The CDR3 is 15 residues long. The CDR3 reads CASSPGLGSGYEQFF. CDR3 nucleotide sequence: TGTGCCAGCAGCCCTGGACTAGGTTCTGGCTATGAGCAGTTCTTC.

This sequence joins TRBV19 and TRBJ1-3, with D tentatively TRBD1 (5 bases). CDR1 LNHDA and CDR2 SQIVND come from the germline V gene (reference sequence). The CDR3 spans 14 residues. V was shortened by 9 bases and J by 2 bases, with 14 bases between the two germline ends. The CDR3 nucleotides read TGTGCCAGAAGTTACAGGATTCCTGGAAACACCATATATTTT. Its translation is CARSYRIPGNTIYF. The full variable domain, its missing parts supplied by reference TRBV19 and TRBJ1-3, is DGGITQSPKYLFRKEGQNVTLSCEQNLNHDAMYWYRQDPGQGLRLIYYSQIVNDFQKGDIAEGYSVSREKKESFPLTVTSAQKNPTAFYLCARSYRIPGNTIYFGEGSWLTVV.

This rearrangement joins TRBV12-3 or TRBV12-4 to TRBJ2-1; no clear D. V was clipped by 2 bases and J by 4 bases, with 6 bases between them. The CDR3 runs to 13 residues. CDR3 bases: TGTGCCAGCAGTTTATGGCAGTACAATGAGCAGTTCTTC. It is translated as CASSLWQYNEQFF.

The CDR3 protein is CATSDSPLGKYNEQFF. Here the CDR3 DNA reads TGTGCCACCAGTGACTCCCCCCTGGGAAAATACAATGAGCAGTTCTTC. The chain links TRBV24-1 to TRBJ2-1, with D unclear. Germline loops: CDR1 KGHDR, CDR2 SFDVKD. The V end was cut by 4 bases, the J end by 4 bases, with 16 bases between. The CDR3 consists of 16 residues.

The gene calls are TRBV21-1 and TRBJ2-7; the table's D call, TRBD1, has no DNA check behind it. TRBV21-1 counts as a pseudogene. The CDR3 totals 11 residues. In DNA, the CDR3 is TGTGCCAGCCCCAGGGGTTTTCTACCACTTTTC. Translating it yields CASPRGFLPLF.

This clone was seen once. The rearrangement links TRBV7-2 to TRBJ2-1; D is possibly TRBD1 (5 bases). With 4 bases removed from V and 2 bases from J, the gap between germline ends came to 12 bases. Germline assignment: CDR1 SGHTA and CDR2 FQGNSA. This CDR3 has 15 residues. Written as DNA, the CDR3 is TGTGCCAGCAGCTCGACAGTCAATGCCTACAATGAGCAGTTCTTC. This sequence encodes CASSSTVNAYNEQFF.

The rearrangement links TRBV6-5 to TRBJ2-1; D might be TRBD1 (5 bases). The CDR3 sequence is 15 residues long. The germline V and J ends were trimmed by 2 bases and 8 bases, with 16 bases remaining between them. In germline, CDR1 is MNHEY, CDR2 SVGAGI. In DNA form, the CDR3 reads TGTGCCAGCAGTTACGATGGGGCTGTCAAGGATGAGCAGTTCTTC. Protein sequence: CASSYDGAVKDEQFF.

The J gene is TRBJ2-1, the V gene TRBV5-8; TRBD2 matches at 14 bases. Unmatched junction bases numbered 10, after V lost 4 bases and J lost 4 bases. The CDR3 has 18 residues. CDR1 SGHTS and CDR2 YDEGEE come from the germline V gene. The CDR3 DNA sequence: TGTGCCAGCAGCATTACCGGGACTAGCGGGAGTTCATACAATGAGCAGTTCTTC. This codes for CASSITGTSGSSYNEQFF.

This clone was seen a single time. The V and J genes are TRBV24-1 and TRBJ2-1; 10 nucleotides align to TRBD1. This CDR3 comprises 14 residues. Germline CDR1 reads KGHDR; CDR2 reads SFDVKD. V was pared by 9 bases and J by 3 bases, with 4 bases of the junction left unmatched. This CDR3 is CATAGTGVYNEQFF. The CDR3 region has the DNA TGTGCCACCGCAGGGACAGGGGTCTACAATGAGCAGTTCTTC.